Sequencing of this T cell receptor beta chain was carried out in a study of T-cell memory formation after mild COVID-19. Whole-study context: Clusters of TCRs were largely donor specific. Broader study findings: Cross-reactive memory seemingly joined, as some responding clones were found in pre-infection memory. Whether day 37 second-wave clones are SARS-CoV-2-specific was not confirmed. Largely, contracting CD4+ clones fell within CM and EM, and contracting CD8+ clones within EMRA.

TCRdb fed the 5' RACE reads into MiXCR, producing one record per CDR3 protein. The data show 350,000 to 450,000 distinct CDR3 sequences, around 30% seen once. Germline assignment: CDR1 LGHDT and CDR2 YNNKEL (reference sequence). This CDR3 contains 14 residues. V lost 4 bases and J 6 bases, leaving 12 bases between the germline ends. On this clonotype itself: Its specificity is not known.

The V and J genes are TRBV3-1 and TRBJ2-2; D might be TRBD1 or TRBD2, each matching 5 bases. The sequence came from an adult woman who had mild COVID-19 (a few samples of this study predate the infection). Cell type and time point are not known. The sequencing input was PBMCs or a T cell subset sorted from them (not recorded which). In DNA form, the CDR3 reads TGTGCCAGCAGCCGGAAGGGGACCGCCGGGGAGCTGTTTTTT. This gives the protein CASSRKGTAGELFF.